The 18 T cell receptor beta chains below come from one sample, sequenced in a study of shared clonotypes between healthy human individuals. TCRdb's copy holds only in-frame clones and misses some; the assay was immunoSEQ multiplex PCR. In the table there are about half a million clones, almost 80% of which are singletons. Material: PBMCs. All receptors derive from a middle-aged woman in good health. Some clones in this sample may be carry-over from other donors' samples.

V and J are TRBV10-1 and TRBJ2-1; the D is unclear. Per the germline V gene, CDR1 is WNHNN and CDR2 is SYGVQD (reference sequence). The CDR3 is 12 amino acids. Deletions cut 1 base from V and 12 bases from J, with 10 bases between. The CDR3 loop is CASSELQGPQFF. CDR3 sequence (DNA): TGCGCCAGCAGTGAGTTACAAGGCCCGCAGTTCTTC.

The chain carries TRBV28 and TRBJ1-1; D is possibly TRBD1 (6 bases). Germline CDR1 and CDR2: MDHEN and SYDVKM. Trimming removed 7 bases from V and 5 bases from J, with 17 bases in between. This CDR3 is built from 14 residues. The CDR3 protein is CASTLGARRTEAFF. As DNA, the CDR3 is TGTGCCAGCACCTTGGGGGCCAGGCGGACTGAAGCTTTCTTT.

This sequence joins TRBV19 and TRBJ2-1, with D uncertain. Trimming took 5 bases from V and 8 from J, leaving 19 bases between them. The CDR3 loop spans 15 amino acids. Germline CDR1 LNHDA, CDR2 SQIVND (reference sequence). DNA for the CDR3: TGTGCCAGTAGTGTCCGGGTCTCCAGCACCGATGAGCAGTTCTTC. It is translated as CASSVRVSSTDEQFF.

A remark on this clone: Other DNA sequences within the sample encode an identical CDR3. The rearrangement joins TRBV29-1 to TRBJ2-7; tentative D call: TRBD1 (6 bases). The CDR3 has 11 residues. Deletions cut 3 bases from V and 4 bases from J, with 7 bases between. The V gene's germline CDR1 is SQVTM and CDR2 ANQGSEA. CDR3 sequence (DNA): TGCAGCGTTGAGGGGGCTTACGAGCAGTACTTC. Translation gives CSVEGAYEQYF.

The chain has TRBV4-2 and TRBJ2-3, with TRBD2 matching over 12 bases. The trim removed 0 bases at V and 1 base at J, leaving 5 bases unmatched. Per the germline V gene, CDR1 is LGHNA and CDR2 is YNFKEQ. There are 18 residues in the CDR3. The CDR3 protein is CASSQDLAGGLGTDTQYF. CDR3 coding DNA: TGTGCCAGCAGCCAAGATCTAGCGGGAGGGCTCGGCACAGATACGCAGTATTTT.

The chain joins TRBV7-9 to TRBJ2-5; the match to TRBD1 covers 8 bases. V shed 5 bases and J 5 bases; nucleotides not matched to a gene: 7. The CDR3 loop spans 14 amino acids. Germline V gene lookup returns CDR1 SEHNR and CDR2 FQNEAQ (reference sequence). Here the CDR3 DNA reads TGTGCCAGCAGCCGCGGACAGGGAAAGGAGACCCAGTACTTC. It specifies CASSRGQGKETQYF.

V and J are TRBV29-1 and TRBJ1-5, with D maybe TRBD1 (5 bases). Germline-derived CDR1 and CDR2 are SQVTM and ANQGSEA. This CDR3 has 13 residues. The V and J ends lost 4 bases and 6 bases respectively, with 13 bases between them. The CDR3 DNA reads as TGCAGCGTTGGCCTACAGGAGGGTCAGCCCCAGCATTTT. Translation gives CSVGLQEGQPQHF.

This clone was observed a single time. The V gene is TRBV5-1, the J gene TRBJ2-2; the match to TRBD1 covers 11 bases. The germline CDR1 and CDR2 sequences are SGHRS and YFSETQ. Trimming cost V 4 bases and J 7 bases; bases outside gene matches: 6. CDR3 length equals 15 residues. CDR3 sequence: CASSIGQGASGELFF. The CDR3 coding sequence is TGCGCCAGCAGCATCGGACAGGGGGCTAGCGGGGAGCTGTTTTTT.

CDR3 bases: TGTGCCAGCAGCCCAGGGGTTAGCGGGAGCGGGGAGACCCAGTACTTC. Translated, it gives CASSPGVSGSGETQYF. The V gene is TRBV7-2, the J gene TRBJ2-5; 9 nucleotides agree with TRBD2. CDR1 is SGHTA and CDR2 is FQGNSA in the germline V gene. The CDR3 contains 16 residues. Germline trimming cut 5 bases from V and 5 bases from J; bases unmatched to any gene: 12.

In regard to this clone: The same CDR3 can be traced to other DNA sequences in this sample. The V and J genes are TRBV27 and TRBJ2-7; 14 bases are shared with TRBD2. Per germline, CDR1 MNHEY and CDR2 SMNVEV (reference sequence). CDR3 length equals 15 residues. The V segment lost 5 bases and the J segment 4 bases; nucleotides outside the gene matches: 4. The chain's CDR3 is CASSRGTSGRYEQYF. As DNA, the CDR3 is TGTGCCAGCAGTCGCGGGACTAGCGGGAGATACGAGCAGTACTTC.

In its sample, this clone was seen a few times. The chain links TRBV9 to TRBJ1-1, with D uncertain. Trimming cost V 0 bases and J 0 bases, with 3 bases left between them. This CDR3 region has 13 residues. CDR1 SGDLS and CDR2 YYNGEE come from the germline V gene. CDR3 amino acids: CASSVDLNTEAFF. DNA of the CDR3: TGTGCCAGCAGCGTAGACCTGAACACTGAAGCTTTCTTT.

The chain combines TRBV7-2 with TRBJ2-3, with 8 bases fitting TRBD2. CDR1 and CDR2 (germline): SGHTA, FQGNSA. V lost 1 base to trimming and J lost 7 bases; unmatched junction nucleotides: 4. The CDR3 contains 14 residues. The CDR3 nucleotides read TGTGCCAGCAGCTTAGGACTAGCGCAAAATACGCAGTATTTT. This encodes CASSLGLAQNTQYF.

The chain has TRBV30 and TRBJ1-2; no reliable D call. CDR3 size: 15 residues. V was pared by 5 bases and J by 0 bases, with 16 bases between. Germline-derived CDR1 and CDR2 are GTSNPN and SVGIG (reference sequence). The CDR3 reads CAWDPAGLTNYGYTF. The DNA of the CDR3 is TGTGCCTGGGACCCAGCAGGACTTACTAACTATGGCTACACCTTC.

V and J are TRBV11-2 and TRBJ2-5; 11 bases match TRBD1. The tail of the sequence fits TRBJ2-7 better, so the J call may be wrong. Germline V gene data show CDR1 as SGHAT and CDR2 as FQNNGV. This CDR3 spans 15 amino acids. Written as DNA, the CDR3 is TGTGCCAGCAGCCCTCGCGGGGGACAGGGGGACGAGCAGTACTTC. This encodes CASSPRGGQGDEQYF.

The rearrangement joins TRBV6-1 to TRBJ2-7, with D perhaps matching TRBD1 or TRBD2 (5 bases each). The CDR3 totals 13 residues. V lost 2 bases and J lost 5, with 10 bases in between. CDR1 is MNHNS, CDR2 SASEGT, per germline. The CDR3 nucleotides read TGTGCCAGCAGTGAATGGAGAGGGGACGAGCAGTACTTC. Amino acid sequence: CASSEWRGDEQYF.

The chain carries TRBV7-9 and TRBJ2-3; D uncertain. Germline V CDR1 and CDR2: SEHNR, FQNEAQ (reference sequence). V was pared by 11 bases and J by 4 bases, with 10 bases between. The CDR3 has 11 residues. CDR3 DNA: TGTGCCGGCACTAACGCAGATACGCAGTATTTT. Residues: CAGTNADTQYF. The whole variable domain, filled in from reference TRBV7-9 and TRBJ2-3, reads DTGVSQNPRHKITKRGQNVTFRCDPISEHNRLYWYRQTLGQGPEFLTYFQNEAQLEKSRLLSDRFSAERPKGSFSTLEIQRTEQGDSAMYLCAGTNADTQYFGPGTRLTVL.

The chain links TRBV2 to TRBJ2-5; the D gene is possibly TRBD1 (6 bases). Trimming stripped 6 bases from V and 14 bases from J, with 16 bases between. Germline CDR1 SNHLY, CDR2 FYNNEI. This CDR3 is 11 amino acids long. DNA for the CDR3: TGTGCCAGCAGCCCCACCGGGACACCCTACTTC. It specifies CASSPTGTPYF. Combining the CDR3 with reference TRBV2 and TRBJ2-5 gives the whole variable domain EPEVTQTPSHQVTQMGQEVILRCVPISNHLYFYWYRQILGQKVEFLVSFYNNEISEKSEIFDDQFSVERPDGSNFTLKIRSTKLEDSAMYFCASSPTGTPYFGPGTRLLVL.

The rearrangement joins TRBV5-4 to TRBJ2-5; D is unresolved. The V gene lost 0 bases and the J gene lost 5 bases, with 20 bases spanning the gap. CDR3 length equals 17 residues. Germline CDR1 SGHNT, CDR2 YYREEE (reference sequence). CDR3 nucleotides: TGTGCCAGCAGCTTGGGGGCCCCATCCCAGTCGGTGGAGACCCAGTACTTC. Translation gives CASSLGAPSQSVETQYF.